The T cell receptor (beta chain) described here comes from a study of blood T cell repertoires in COVID-19. About the research overall: The United States, Italy and Spain supplied acute and convalescent COVID-19 samples. The cDNA or gDNA used as material had been derived from T cells, B-cell-depleted T cells, or PBMCs.

Methods used by the authors: Reference gene primer amplification gave nucleated cell count estimates. Here immunoSEQ multiplex PCR was the method, and the copy in TCRdb shows in-frame clones only, minus some. The V and J calls and clone size were taken over from that table, and D and trimming were inferred from the DNA. The sample contains around 270,000 clones, roughly 84% of which appear only once. Germline-derived CDR1 and CDR2 are LNHNV and YYDKDF (reference sequence). This CDR3 spans 14 amino acids. J lost 8 bases, V lost 6 bases, and 12 bases had no gene match. The rearrangement uses TRBV15 and TRBJ1-2; 7 positions match TRBD1. The sequencing input was peripheral blood. The source of this sequence is a man between 60 and 70 years old with acute or convalescent COVID-19. The CDR3 bases are TGTGCCACCAGTTCGGGACAGCCCAATGGGGGCTACACCTTC. Protein product: CATSSGQPNGGYTF.